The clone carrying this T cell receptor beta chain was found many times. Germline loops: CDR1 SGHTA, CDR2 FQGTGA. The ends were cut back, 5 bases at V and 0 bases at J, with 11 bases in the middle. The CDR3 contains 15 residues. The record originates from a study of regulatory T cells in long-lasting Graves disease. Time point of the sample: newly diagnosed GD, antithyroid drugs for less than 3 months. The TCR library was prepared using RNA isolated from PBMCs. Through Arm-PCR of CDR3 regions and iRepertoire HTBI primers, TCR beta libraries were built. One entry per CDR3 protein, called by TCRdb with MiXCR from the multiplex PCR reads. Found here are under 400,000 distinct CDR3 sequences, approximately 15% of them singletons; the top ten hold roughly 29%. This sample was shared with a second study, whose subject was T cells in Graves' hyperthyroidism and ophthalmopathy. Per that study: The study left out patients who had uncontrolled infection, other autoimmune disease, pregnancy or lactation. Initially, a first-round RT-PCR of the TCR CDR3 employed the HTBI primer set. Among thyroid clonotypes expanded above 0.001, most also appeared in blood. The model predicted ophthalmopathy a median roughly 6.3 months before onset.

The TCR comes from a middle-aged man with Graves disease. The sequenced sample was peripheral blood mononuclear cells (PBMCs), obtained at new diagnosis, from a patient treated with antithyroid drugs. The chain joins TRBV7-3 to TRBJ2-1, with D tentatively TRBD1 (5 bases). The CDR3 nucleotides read TGTGCCAGCAGCCTGGACAAGAGCTCCTACAATGAGCAGTTCTTC. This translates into CASSLDKSSYNEQFF.